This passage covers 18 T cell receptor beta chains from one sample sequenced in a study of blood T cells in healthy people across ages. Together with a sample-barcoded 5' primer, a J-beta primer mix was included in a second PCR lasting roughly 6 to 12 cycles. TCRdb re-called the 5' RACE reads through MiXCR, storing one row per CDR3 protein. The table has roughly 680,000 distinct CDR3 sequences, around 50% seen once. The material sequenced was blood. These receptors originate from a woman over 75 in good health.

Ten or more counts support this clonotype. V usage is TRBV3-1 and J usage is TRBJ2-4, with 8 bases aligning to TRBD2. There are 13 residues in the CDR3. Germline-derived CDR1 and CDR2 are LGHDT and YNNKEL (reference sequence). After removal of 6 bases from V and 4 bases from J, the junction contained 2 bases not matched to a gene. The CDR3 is CASRGGGKNIQYF. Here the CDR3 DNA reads TGTGCCAGCAGAGGCGGGGGGAAAAACATTCAGTACTTC. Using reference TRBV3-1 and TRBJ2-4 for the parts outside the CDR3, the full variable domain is DTAVSQTPKYLVTQMGNDKSIKCEQNLGHDTMYWYKQDSKKFLKIMFSYNNKELIINETVPNRFSPKSPDKAHLNLHINSLELGDSAVYFCASRGGGKNIQYFGAGTRLSVL.

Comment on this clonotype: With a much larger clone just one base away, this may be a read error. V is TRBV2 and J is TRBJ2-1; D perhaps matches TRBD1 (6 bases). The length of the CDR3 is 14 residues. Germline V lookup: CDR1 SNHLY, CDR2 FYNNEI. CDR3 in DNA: TGTGCCAGCGGGCCCATGGGGGCCTACAATGGGCAGTTCTTC. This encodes CASGPMGAYNGQFF.

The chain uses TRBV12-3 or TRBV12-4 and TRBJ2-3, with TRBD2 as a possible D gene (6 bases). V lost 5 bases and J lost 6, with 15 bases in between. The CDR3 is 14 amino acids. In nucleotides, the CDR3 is TGTGCCAGCAGTGTAGAGGGAGGTGGTGATACGCAGTATTTT. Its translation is CASSVEGGGDTQYF.

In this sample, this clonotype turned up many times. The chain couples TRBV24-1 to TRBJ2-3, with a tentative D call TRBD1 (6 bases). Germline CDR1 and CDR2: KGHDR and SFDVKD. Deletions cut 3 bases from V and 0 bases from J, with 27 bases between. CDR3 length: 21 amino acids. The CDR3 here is CATSDPYGAGAKSESTDTQYF. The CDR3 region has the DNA TGTGCCACCAGTGATCCATATGGGGCAGGGGCGAAGAGCGAGAGCACAGATACGCAGTATTTT.

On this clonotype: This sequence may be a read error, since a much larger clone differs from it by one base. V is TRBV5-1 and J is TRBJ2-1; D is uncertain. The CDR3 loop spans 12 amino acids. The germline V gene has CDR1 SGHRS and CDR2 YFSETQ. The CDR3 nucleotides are TGCGCCGGCAGCCCCTACTCCTATGAGCAGTTCTTC. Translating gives CAGSPYSYEQFF.

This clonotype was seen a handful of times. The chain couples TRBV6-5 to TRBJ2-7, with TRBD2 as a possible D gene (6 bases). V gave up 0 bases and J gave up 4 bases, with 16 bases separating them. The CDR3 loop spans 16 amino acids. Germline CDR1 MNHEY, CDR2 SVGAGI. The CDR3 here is CASSYSSGRGAYEQYF. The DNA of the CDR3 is TGTGCCAGCAGTTACTCGAGCGGGCGAGGGGCTTACGAGCAGTACTTC.

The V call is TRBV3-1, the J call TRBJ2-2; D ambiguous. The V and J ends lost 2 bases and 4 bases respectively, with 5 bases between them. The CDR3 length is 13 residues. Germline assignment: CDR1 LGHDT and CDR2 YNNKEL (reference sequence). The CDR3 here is CASSQIPTGELFF. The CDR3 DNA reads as TGTGCCAGCAGCCAAATTCCCACCGGGGAGCTGTTTTTT.

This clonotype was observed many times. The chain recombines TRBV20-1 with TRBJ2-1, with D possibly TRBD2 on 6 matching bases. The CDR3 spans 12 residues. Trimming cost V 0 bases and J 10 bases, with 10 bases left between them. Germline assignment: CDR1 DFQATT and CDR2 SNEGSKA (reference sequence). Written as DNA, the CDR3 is TGCAGTGCTAGAGATTGGGGGGACGAGCAGTTCTTC. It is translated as CSARDWGDEQFF.

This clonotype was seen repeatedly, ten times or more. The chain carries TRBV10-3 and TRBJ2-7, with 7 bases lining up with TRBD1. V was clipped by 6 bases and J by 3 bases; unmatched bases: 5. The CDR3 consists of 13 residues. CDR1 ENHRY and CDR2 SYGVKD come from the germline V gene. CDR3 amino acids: CAIRGTANYEQYF. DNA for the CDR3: TGTGCCATCAGAGGGACAGCCAACTACGAGCAGTACTTC.

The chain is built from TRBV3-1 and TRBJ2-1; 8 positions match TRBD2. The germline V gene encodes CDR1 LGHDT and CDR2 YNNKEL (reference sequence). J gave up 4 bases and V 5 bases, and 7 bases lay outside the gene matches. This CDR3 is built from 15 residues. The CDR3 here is CASSYAGGGYNEQFF. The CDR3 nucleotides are TGTGCCAGCAGCTACGCGGGGGGTGGGTACAATGAGCAGTTCTTC.

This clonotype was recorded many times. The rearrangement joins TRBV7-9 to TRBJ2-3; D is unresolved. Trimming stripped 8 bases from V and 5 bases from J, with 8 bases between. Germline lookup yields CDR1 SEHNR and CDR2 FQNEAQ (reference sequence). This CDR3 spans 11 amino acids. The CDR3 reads CASAVGDTQYF. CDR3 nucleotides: TGTGCCAGCGCAGTCGGAGATACGCAGTATTTT.

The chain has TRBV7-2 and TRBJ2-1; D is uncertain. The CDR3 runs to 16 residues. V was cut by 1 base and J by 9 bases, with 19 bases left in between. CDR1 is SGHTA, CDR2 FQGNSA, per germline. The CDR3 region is CASSLVSTPASGEQFF. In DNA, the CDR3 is TGTGCCAGCAGCTTAGTTTCCACACCGGCGTCGGGTGAGCAGTTCTTC.

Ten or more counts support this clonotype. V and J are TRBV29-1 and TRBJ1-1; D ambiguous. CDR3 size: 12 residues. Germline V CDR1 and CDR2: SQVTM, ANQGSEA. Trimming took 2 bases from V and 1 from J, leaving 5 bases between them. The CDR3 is CSVEHGNTEAFF. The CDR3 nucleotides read TGCAGCGTTGAACACGGGAACACTGAAGCTTTCTTT.

The CDR3 region is CASSLDGSNIQYF. DNA for the CDR3: TGTGCCAGCAGTTTAGACGGATCGAACATTCAGTACTTC. This rearrangement joins TRBV12-3 or TRBV12-4 to TRBJ2-4; D gene unclear. Trimming took 1 base from V and 7 from J, leaving 8 bases between them. The CDR3 loop spans 13 amino acids.

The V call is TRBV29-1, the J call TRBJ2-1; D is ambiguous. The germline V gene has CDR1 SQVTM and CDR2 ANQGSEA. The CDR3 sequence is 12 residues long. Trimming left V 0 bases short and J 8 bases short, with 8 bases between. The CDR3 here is CSVEEGVDEQFF. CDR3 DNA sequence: TGCAGCGTTGAAGAAGGAGTGGATGAGCAGTTCTTC.

The CDR3 loop reads CSATGDYGTYEQYF. The DNA of the CDR3 is TGCAGTGCAACGGGGGACTACGGTACCTACGAGCAGTACTTC. This chain links TRBV20-1 with TRBJ2-7; 7 bases map to TRBD2. Germline V gene lookup returns CDR1 DFQATT and CDR2 SNEGSKA (reference sequence). This CDR3 has 14 residues. V was clipped by 6 bases and J by 2 bases; unmatched bases: 10.

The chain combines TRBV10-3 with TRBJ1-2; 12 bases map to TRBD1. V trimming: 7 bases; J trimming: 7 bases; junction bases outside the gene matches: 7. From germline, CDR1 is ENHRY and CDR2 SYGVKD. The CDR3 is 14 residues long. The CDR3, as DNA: TGTGCCATCACCCCGGGACAGGGGGCTGGTGGCTACACCTTC. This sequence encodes CAITPGQGAGGYTF.

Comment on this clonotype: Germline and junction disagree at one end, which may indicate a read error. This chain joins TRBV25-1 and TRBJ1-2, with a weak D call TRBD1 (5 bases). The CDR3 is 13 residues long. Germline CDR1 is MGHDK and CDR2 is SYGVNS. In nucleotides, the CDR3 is TGTGCCGGCAGTAACCGGGGGGGAGGAGGCTACACCTTC. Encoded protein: CAGSNRGGGGYTF.